This T cell receptor beta chain was identified during a study of shared clonotypes between healthy human individuals. At the level of the study: There were three CD4 naive, three CD4 memory, two CD8 naive and one CD8 memory plates per donor. Study-level points and caveats: Tissue TCR repertoires likely differ from these blood-only repertoires.

The CDR3 consists of 14 residues. In germline, CDR1 is MNHNY, CDR2 SVGAGI (reference sequence). V was pared by 3 bases and J by 4 bases, with 12 bases between. Clones were read by immunoSEQ multiplex PCR, and TCRdb kept only the in-frame ones, dropping some. This sample has approximately 1.9 million clones, with just over 90% found just once. Naive CD8 cells comprised CD45RO-negative, CCR7-positively selected cells, excluding terminally differentiated effector memory CD45RA+ cells. To note about this clone: Its antigen is still unknown.

The sequence derives from a man younger than 30 in good health. Some clones in this sample may be carry-over from other donors' samples. The chain joins TRBV6-6 to TRBJ1-1, with D perhaps matching TRBD1 (6 bases). The source material was naive CD8+ T cells from PBMCs. The CDR3 DNA reads as TGTGCCAGCAGTTATACAGGGAGGGGCACTGAAGCTTTCTTT. Protein sequence: CASSYTGRGTEAFF.